This TCR beta chain was sequenced during a study of cytomegalovirus exposure and HLA in healthy donors. 13 Jbeta primers and 60 Vbeta primers were used for the PCR. Sequencing was performed with immunoSEQ multiplex PCR; in TCRdb, only in-frame clones are kept and a portion is missing. The sample includes roughly 170,000 clones, around 80% of them seen just once. The CDR3 consists of 16 residues. Between the trimmed V and J ends, which lost 0 bases and 0 bases, there was a span of 11 bases. CDR1 SGHRS and CDR2 YFSETQ come from the germline V gene. Nominally healthy donors were sampled, though unrecorded immune exposures were likely.

This rearrangement joins TRBV5-1 to TRBJ2-3, with a tentative D call TRBD2 (6 bases). Sequences were obtained from PBMCs. This TCR came from a woman between 50 and 59 years old in good health and CMV-seropositive. CDR3 in DNA: TGCGCCAGCAGCTTGGGGGGGACTCAAAGCACAGATACGCAGTATTTT. It specifies CASSLGGTQSTDTQYF.